The present TCR beta chain was sequenced within a study of blood T cell repertoires in COVID-19. Across the whole study: PBMCs, B-cell-depleted T cells, or T cells were the source of the cDNA or gDNA that made up the material.

V was shortened by 7 bases and J by 10 bases, with 17 bases between the two germline ends. The CDR3 is 14 residues long. Only in-frame clones appear in the TCRdb table, and some are missing; sequencing was by immunoSEQ multiplex PCR. This table holds 150,000 to 200,000 clones, about 86% found once. V and J are TRBV23-1 and TRBJ1-6; TRBD1 is a possible D gene (6 bases). Being an ORF, TRBV23-1 has a function that is uncertain. The sequence was obtained from a woman aged 55-69 years with COVID-19, enrolled during active disease. Sequenced input: peripheral blood. CDR3 nucleotides: TGCGCCAGCAAAACAGGGCTCCGGTGGTCACCCCTCCACTTT. Its translation is CASKTGLRWSPLHF.